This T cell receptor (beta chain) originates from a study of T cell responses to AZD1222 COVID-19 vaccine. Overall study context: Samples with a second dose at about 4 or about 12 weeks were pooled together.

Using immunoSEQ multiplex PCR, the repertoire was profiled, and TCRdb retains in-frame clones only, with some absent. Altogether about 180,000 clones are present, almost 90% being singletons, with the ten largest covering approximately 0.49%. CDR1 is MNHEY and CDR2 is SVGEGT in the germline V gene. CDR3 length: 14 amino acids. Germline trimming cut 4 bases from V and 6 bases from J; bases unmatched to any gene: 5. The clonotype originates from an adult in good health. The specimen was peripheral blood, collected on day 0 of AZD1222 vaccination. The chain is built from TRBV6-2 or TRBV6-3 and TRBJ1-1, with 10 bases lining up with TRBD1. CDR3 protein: CASSWDRGGAEAFF. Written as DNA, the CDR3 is TGTGCCAGCAGTTGGGACAGGGGAGGCGCTGAAGCTTTCTTT.